The present T cell receptor (beta chain) was sequenced within a study of blood T cell repertoires in COVID-19. TCRdb keeps only in-frame clones here, not all; method: immunoSEQ multiplex PCR. This table has 70,000 to 95,000 clones, around 81% appearing once. The V end was cut by 4 bases, the J end by 0 bases, with 13 bases between. CDR3 length: 15 residues. CDR1 is SGHDT, CDR2 YYEEEE, per germline. The genes are TRBV5-6 and TRBJ1-2, with D perhaps TRBD1 (5 bases). The receptor was derived from a woman in her 70s with active or convalescent COVID-19. Sample: peripheral blood. This CDR3 is CASSPPGHTNYGYTF. CDR3 DNA: TGTGCCAGCAGCCCGCCAGGGCATACTAACTATGGCTACACCTTC.